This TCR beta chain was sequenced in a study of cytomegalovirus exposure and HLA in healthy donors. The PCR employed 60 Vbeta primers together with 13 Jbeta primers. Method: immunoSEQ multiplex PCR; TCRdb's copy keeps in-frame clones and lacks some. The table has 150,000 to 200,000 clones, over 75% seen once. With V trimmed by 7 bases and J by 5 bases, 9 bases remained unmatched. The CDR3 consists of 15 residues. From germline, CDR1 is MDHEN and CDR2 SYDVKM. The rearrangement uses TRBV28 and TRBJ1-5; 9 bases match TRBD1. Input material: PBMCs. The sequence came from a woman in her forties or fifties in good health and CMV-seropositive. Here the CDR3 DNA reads TGTGCCAGCAATGCCAGGACAGGGGCTTATCAGCCCCAGCATTTT. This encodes CASNARTGAYQPQHF.